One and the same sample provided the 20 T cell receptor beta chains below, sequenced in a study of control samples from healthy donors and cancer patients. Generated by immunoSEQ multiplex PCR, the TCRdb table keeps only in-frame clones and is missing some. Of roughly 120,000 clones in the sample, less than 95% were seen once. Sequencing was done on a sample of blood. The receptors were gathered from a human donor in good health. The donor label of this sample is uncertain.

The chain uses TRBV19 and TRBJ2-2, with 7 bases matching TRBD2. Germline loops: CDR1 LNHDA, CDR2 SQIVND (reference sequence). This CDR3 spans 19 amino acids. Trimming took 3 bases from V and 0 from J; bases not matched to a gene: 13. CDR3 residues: CASSIYRSAGHPNTGELFF. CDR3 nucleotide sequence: TGTGCCAGTAGTATTTATCGGTCAGCGGGGCACCCGAACACCGGGGAGCTGTTTTTT. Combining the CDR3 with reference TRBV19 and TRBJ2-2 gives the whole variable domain DGGITQSPKYLFRKEGQNVTLSCEQNLNHDAMYWYRQDPGQGLRLIYYSQIVNDFQKGDIAEGYSVSREKKESFPLTVTSAQKNPTAFYLCASSIYRSAGHPNTGELFFGEGSRLTVL.

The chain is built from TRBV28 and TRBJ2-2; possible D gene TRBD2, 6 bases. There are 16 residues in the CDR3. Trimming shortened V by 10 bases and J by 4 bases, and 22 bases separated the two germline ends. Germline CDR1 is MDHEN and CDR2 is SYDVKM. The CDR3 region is CATVTTGLSGTGELFF. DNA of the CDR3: TGTGCCACCGTAACAACGGGACTCTCGGGCACCGGGGAGCTGTTTTTT.

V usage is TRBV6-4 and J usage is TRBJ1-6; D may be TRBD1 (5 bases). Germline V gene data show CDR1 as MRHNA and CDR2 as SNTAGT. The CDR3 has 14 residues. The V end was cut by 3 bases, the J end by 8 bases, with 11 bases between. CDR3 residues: CASSEGQGHSPLHF. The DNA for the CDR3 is TGTGCCAGCAGTGAAGGGCAGGGTCATTCACCCCTCCACTTT.

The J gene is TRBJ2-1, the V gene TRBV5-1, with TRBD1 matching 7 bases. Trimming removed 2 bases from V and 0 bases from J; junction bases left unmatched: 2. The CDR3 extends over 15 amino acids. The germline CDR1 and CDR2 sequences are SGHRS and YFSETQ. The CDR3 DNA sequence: TGCGCCAGCAGCTTCAGGGGGAGCTCCTACAATGAGCAGTTCTTC. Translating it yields CASSFRGSSYNEQFF.

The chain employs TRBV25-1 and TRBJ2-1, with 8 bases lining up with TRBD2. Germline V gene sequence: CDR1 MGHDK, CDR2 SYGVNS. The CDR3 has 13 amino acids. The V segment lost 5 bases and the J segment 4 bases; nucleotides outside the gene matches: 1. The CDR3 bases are TGTGCCAGCAGTTTAGCGGGATACAATGAGCAGTTCTTC. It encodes CASSLAGYNEQFF.

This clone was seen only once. For the CDR3, the DNA is TGTGCCAGCAGTCCGCTGAAACTAGCGGGGGGTACAGATACGCAGTATTTT. This encodes CASSPLKLAGGTDTQYF. J is TRBJ2-3 and V is TRBV6-6, with 12 bases that match TRBD2. CDR1 is MNHNY, CDR2 SVGAGI, per germline (reference sequence). After removal of 5 bases from V and 3 bases from J, the junction contained 9 bases not matched to a gene. The CDR3 runs to 17 residues.

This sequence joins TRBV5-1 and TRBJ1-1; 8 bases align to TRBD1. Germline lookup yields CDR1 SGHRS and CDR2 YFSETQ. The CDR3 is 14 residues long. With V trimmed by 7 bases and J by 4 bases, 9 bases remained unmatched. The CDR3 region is CASDYYGQGTEAFF. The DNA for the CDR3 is TGCGCCAGCGATTATTACGGACAGGGCACTGAAGCTTTCTTT.

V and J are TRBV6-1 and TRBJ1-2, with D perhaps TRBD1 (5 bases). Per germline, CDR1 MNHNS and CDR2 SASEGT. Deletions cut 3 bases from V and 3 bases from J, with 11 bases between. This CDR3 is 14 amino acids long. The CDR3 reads CASSEISRDYGYTF. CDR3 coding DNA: TGTGCCAGCAGTGAGATAAGCAGGGACTATGGCTACACCTTC.

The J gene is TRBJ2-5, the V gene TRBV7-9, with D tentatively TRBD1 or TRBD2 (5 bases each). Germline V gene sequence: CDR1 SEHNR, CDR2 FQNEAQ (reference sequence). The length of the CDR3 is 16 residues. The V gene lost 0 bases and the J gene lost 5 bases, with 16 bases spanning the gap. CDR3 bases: TGTGCCAGCAGCTTAGCGCAGATTGAGGGGCGGGAGACCCAGTACTTC. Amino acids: CASSLAQIEGRETQYF.

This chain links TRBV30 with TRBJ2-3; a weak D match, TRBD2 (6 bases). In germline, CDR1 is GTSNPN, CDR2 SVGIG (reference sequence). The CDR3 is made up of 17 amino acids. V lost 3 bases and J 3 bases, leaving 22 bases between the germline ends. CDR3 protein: CAWRTTGTPWSTDTQYF. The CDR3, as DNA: TGTGCCTGGAGAACTACGGGGACTCCATGGTCGACAGATACGCAGTATTTT.

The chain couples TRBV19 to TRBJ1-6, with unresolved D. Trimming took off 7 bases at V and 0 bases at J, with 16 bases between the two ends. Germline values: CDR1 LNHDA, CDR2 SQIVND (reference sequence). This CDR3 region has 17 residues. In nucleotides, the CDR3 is TGTGCCAGTATGGAAGGCGGATGGAACTCCTATAATTCACCCCTCCACTTT. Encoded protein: CASMEGGWNSYNSPLHF.

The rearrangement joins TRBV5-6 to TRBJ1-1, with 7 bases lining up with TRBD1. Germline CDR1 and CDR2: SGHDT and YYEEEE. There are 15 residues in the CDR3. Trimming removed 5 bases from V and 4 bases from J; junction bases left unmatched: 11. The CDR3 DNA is TGTGCCAGCAGGCGAATCGACAGGGAGGGCACTGAAGCTTTCTTT. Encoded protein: CASRRIDREGTEAFF.

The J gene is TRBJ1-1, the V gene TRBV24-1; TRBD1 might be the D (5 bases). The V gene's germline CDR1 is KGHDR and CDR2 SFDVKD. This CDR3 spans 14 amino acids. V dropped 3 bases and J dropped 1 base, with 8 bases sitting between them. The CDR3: CATSDGAANTEAFF. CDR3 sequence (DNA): TGTGCCACCAGTGATGGGGCGGCGAACACTGAAGCTTTCTTT.

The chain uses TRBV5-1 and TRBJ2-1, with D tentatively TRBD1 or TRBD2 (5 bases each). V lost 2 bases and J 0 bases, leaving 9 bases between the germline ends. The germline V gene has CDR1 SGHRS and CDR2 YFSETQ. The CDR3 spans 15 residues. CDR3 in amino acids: CASSLGTVSYNEQFF. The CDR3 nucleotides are TGCGCCAGCAGCTTAGGGACGGTCTCCTACAATGAGCAGTTCTTC. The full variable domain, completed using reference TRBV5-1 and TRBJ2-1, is KAGVTQTPRYLIKTRGQQVTLSCSPISGHRSVSWYQQTPGQGLQFLFEYFSETQRNKGNFPGRFSGRQFSNSRSEMNVSTLELGDSALYLCASSLGTVSYNEQFFGPGTRLTVL.

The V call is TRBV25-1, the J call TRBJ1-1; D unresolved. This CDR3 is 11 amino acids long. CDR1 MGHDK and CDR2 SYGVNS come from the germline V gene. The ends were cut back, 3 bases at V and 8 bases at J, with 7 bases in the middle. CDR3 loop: CASSEAREAFF. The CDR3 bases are TGTGCCAGCAGTGAGGCCCGAGAAGCTTTCTTT.

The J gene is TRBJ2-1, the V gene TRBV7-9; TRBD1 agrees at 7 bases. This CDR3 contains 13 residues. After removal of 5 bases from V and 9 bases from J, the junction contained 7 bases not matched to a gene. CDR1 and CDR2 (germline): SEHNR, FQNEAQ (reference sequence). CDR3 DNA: TGTGCCAGCAGCGAGAGACAGGGAACTGAGCAGTTCTTC. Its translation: CASSERQGTEQFF.

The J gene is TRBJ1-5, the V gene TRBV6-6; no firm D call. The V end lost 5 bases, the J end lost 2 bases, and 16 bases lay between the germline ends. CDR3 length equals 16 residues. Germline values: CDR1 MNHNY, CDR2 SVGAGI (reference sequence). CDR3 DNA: TGTGCCAGCAGTCCTCGCACATCAGGTGGCAATCAGCCCCAGCATTTT. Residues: CASSPRTSGGNQPQHF.

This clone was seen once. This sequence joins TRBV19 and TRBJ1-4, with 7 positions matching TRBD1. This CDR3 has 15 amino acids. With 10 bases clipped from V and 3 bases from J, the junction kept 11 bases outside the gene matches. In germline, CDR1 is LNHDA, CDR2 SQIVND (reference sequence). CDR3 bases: TGTGCCACCTCGGGACAGCCTGCTTCTAATGAAAAACTGTTTTTT. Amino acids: CATSGQPASNEKLFF.

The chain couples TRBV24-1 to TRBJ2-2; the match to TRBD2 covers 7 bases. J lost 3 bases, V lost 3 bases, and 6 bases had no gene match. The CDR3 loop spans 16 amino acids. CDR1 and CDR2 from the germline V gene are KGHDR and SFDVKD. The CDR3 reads CATSDPWGGDTGELFF. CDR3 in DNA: TGTGCCACCAGTGATCCCTGGGGGGGGGACACCGGGGAGCTGTTTTTT.

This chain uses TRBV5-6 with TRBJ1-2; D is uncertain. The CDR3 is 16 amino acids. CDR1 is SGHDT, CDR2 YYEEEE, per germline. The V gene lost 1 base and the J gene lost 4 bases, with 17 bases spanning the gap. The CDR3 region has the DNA TGTGCCAGCAGCTTGTCTCAGGCCGCCGGTACCTATGGCTACACCTTC. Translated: CASSLSQAAGTYGYTF.